These 14 T cell receptor beta chains came from one sample sequenced in a study of blood T cell repertoires in COVID-19. Sequencing was performed with immunoSEQ multiplex PCR; in TCRdb, only in-frame clones are kept and a portion is missing. This table holds about 74,000 clones, 88% found once. The material sequenced was peripheral blood. The receptors were gathered from a woman older than 75 with active or convalescent COVID-19.

The V and J genes are TRBV4-1 and TRBJ1-6; the D gene is possibly TRBD1 (5 bases). CDR3 length equals 20 residues. V shed 1 base and J shed 0 bases, with 19 bases lying between them. Germline CDR1 MGHRA, CDR2 YSYEKL. CDR3 sequence: CASSQAPSSRGSSYNSPLHF. The CDR3 DNA reads as TGCGCCAGCAGCCAAGCCCCCTCTTCCCGGGGGAGCTCCTATAATTCACCCCTCCACTTT.

The V and J genes are TRBV27 and TRBJ1-1, with TRBD1 as a possible D gene (5 bases). This CDR3 has 14 residues. V lost 6 bases, J lost 1 base, and 12 bases lay in between. Per the germline V gene, CDR1 is MNHEY and CDR2 is SMNVEV (reference sequence). The CDR3 sequence is CASSSWGENTEAFF. The CDR3 nucleotides are TGTGCCAGCAGCTCATGGGGGGAGAACACTGAAGCTTTCTTT.

The chain is built from TRBV7-9 and TRBJ1-4; D is possibly TRBD1 (6 bases). This CDR3 has 13 amino acids. CDR1 and CDR2 (germline): SEHNR, FQNEAQ (reference sequence). The V end was cut by 5 bases, the J end by 7 bases, with 11 bases between. The CDR3 sequence: CASSQGHSEKLFF. CDR3 bases: TGTGCCAGCAGCCAGGGACATAGTGAAAAACTGTTTTTT.

V is TRBV18 and J is TRBJ2-2; 7 bases are shared with TRBD2. Germline lookup yields CDR1 KGHSH and CDR2 LQKENI. Unmatched junction bases numbered 6, after V lost 2 bases and J lost 6 bases. The CDR3 is 15 residues long. Here the CDR3 DNA reads TGTGCCAGCTCACCATTCCAGCGGGACGCCGGGGAGCTGTTTTTT. It is translated as CASSPFQRDAGELFF.

The chain uses TRBV28 and TRBJ1-4, with 11 positions matching TRBD1. This CDR3 has 17 residues. Germline V lookup: CDR1 MDHEN, CDR2 SYDVKM. Losses at the gene ends were 6 bases for V and 7 bases for J; bases not matched to a gene: 13. The CDR3 bases are TGTGCCAGCAGCACCGGGACAGGGGGTCCAACGACTGAAAAACTGTTTTTT. This encodes CASSTGTGGPTTEKLFF.

This clone has only one observation. The chain is built from TRBV4-2 and TRBJ1-2, with D hard to call. Deletions cut 0 bases from V and 2 bases from J, with 7 bases between. The CDR3 spans 14 residues. CDR1 is LGHNA and CDR2 is YNFKEQ in the germline V gene. The CDR3 DNA sequence: TGTGCCAGCAGCCAAGATTGGCAGAACTATGGCTACACCTTC. This gives the protein CASSQDWQNYGYTF.

The V call is TRBV7-3, the J call TRBJ2-2; D perhaps matches TRBD1 (6 bases). Trimming stripped 5 bases from V and 4 bases from J, with 14 bases between. CDR3 length equals 15 residues. In germline, CDR1 is SGHTA, CDR2 FQGTGA. The CDR3 loop reads CASSTNRAPTGELFF. The CDR3 nucleotides read TGTGCCAGCAGCACCAACAGGGCCCCCACCGGGGAGCTGTTTTTT.

The V gene is TRBV6-5, the J gene TRBJ1-2, with D hard to call. This CDR3 contains 15 residues. Trimming took 8 bases from V and 1 from J, leaving 17 bases between them. The germline V gene encodes CDR1 MNHEY and CDR2 SVGAGI. The CDR3 nucleotides are TGTGCCAGCCGAGAGGGATTGCACTATAACTATGGCTACACCTTC. Translated: CASREGLHYNYGYTF.

The count of this clone is one. V and J are TRBV11-2 and TRBJ1-4, with D perhaps matching TRBD1 (6 bases). The V gene's germline CDR1 is SGHAT and CDR2 FQNNGV. The V gene lost 1 base and the J gene lost 8 bases, with 14 bases spanning the gap. The CDR3 length is 15 residues. CDR3 loop: CASSLVSGGGEKLFF. The DNA of the CDR3 is TGTGCCAGCAGCTTAGTTTCGGGCGGGGGCGAAAAACTGTTTTTT.

V and J are TRBV7-2 and TRBJ2-1; TRBD2 aligns across 13 bases. The germline V gene encodes CDR1 SGHTA and CDR2 FQGNSA. Unmatched junction bases numbered 3, after V lost 6 bases and J lost 7 bases. CDR3 length: 14 residues. The CDR3: CASRLAGGPNEQFF. CDR3 sequence (DNA): TGTGCCAGCAGACTAGCGGGAGGGCCTAATGAGCAGTTCTTC.

This clone was seen just once. The chain combines TRBV6-2 or TRBV6-3 with TRBJ1-1, with D possibly TRBD1 on 5 matching bases. The CDR3 runs to 16 residues. Germline CDR1 reads MNHEY; CDR2 reads SVGEGT. V dropped 0 bases and J dropped 5 bases, with 16 bases sitting between them. The chain's CDR3 is CASSYSTRDRKTEAFF. In DNA form, the CDR3 reads TGTGCCAGCAGTTACTCGACCAGGGATCGGAAGACTGAAGCTTTCTTT.

The sample holds one count of this clone. This chain connects TRBV7-3 to TRBJ1-2; TRBD1 is a possible D gene (5 bases). V was cut by 0 bases and J by 4 bases, with 15 bases left in between. CDR1 is SGHTA, CDR2 FQGTGA, per germline. The CDR3 has 16 residues. The CDR3 DNA sequence: TGTGCCAGCAGCTTAACTGGGGGAGGGAGCATCTATGGCTACACCTTC. This sequence encodes CASSLTGGGSIYGYTF.

This chain connects TRBV5-6 to TRBJ2-6; possible D gene TRBD1, 5 bases. This CDR3 contains 16 residues. Looked up from germline, CDR1 is SGHDT and CDR2 is YYEEEE. Trimming cost V 1 base and J 1 base, with 9 bases left between them. The CDR3 bases are TGTGCCAGCAGCTTGTGGCAGGGTTCTGGGGCCAACGTCCTGACTTTC. This gives the protein CASSLWQGSGANVLTF.

The chain employs TRBV7-2 and TRBJ1-5, with TRBD1 as a possible D gene (5 bases). Per the germline V gene, CDR1 is SGHTA and CDR2 is FQGNSA. Trimming took off 1 base at V and 0 bases at J, with 10 bases between the two ends. The CDR3 covers 16 residues. The CDR3 spells CASSLDRSNSNQPQHF. The CDR3 nucleotides are TGTGCCAGCAGCTTAGACAGGTCGAATAGCAATCAGCCCCAGCATTTT.